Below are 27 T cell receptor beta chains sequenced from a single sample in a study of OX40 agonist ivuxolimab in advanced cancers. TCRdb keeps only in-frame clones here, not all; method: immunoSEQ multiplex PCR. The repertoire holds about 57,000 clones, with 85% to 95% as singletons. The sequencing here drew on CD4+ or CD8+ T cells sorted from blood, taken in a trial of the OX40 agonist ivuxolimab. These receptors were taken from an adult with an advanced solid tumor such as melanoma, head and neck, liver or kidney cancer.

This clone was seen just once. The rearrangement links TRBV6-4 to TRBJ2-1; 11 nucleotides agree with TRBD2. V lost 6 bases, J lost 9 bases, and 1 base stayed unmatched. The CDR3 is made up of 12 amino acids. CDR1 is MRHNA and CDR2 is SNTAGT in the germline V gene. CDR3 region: CASRGTSGEQFF. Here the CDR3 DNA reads TGTGCCAGCAGGGGGACTAGCGGTGAGCAGTTCTTC.

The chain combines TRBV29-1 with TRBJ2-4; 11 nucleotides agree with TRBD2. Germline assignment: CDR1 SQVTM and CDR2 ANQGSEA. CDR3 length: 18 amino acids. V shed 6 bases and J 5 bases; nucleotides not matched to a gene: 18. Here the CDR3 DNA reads TGCAGCGTCTATGCCCGGGCTATGACTAGCGGGACCGAAAACATTCAGTACTTC. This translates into CSVYARAMTSGTENIQYF.

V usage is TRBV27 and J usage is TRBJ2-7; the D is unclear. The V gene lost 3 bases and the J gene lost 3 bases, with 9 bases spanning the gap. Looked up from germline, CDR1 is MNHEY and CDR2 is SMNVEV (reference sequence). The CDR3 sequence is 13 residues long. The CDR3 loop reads CASSFGRNYEQYF. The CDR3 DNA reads TGTGCCAGCAGTTTTGGCAGAAACTACGAGCAGTACTTC.

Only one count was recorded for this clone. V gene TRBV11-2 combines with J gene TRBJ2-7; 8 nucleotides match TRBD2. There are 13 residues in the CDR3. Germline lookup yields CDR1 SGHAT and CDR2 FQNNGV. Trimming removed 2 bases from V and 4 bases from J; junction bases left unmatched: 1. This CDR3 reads CASSLSGRYEQYF. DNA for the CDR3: TGTGCCAGCAGCTTAAGCGGGAGATACGAGCAGTACTTC.

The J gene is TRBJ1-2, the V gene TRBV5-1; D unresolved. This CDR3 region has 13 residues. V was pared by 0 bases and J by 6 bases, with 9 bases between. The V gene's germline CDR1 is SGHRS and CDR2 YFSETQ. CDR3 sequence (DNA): TGCGCCAGCAGCTTGGGCGGGAATAATGGCTACACCTTC. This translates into CASSLGGNNGYTF. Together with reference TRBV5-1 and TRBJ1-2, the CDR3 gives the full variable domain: KAGVTQTPRYLIKTRGQQVTLSCSPISGHRSVSWYQQTPGQGLQFLFEYFSETQRNKGNFPGRFSGRQFSNSRSEMNVSTLELGDSALYLCASSLGGNNGYTFGSGTRLTVV.

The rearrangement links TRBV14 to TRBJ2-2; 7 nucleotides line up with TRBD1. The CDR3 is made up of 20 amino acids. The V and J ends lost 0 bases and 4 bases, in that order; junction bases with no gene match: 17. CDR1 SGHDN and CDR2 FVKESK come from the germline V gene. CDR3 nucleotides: TGTGCCAGCAGCCAAGAGACCGCACAGGGGTGGCCATTATTCACCGGGGAGCTGTTTTTT. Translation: CASSQETAQGWPLFTGELFF. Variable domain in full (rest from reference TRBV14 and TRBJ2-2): EAGVTQFPSHSVIEKGQTVTLRCDPISGHDNLYWYRRVMGKEIKFLLHFVKESKQDESGMPNNRFLAERTGGTYSTLKVQPAELEDSGVYFCASSQETAQGWPLFTGELFFGEGSRLTVL.

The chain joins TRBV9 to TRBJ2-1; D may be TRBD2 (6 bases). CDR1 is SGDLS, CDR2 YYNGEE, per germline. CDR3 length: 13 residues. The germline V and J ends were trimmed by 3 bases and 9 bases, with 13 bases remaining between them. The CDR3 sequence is CASSAYGEAEQFF. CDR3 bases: TGTGCCAGCAGCGCGTATGGGGAGGCTGAGCAGTTCTTC.

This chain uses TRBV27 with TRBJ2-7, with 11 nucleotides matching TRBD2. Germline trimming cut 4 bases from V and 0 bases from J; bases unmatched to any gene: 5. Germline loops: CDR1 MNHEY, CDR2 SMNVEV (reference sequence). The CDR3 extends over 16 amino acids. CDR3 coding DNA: TGTGCCAGCAGTTCGGGACTAGCGGCCCTCTCCTACGAGCAGTACTTC. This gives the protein CASSSGLAALSYEQYF.

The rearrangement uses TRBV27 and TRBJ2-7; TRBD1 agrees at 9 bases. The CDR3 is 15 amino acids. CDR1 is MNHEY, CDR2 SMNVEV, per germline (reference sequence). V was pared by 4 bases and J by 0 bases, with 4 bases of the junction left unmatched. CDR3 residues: CASSSGQGFSYEQYF. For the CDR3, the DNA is TGTGCCAGCAGTTCAGGACAGGGGTTCTCCTACGAGCAGTACTTC.

CDR3 DNA: TGTGCCAGCAGCGTTTGGAGGTCTAGCGGGAGGTTGAATGAGCAGTTCTTC. Translated: CASSVWRSSGRLNEQFF. J is TRBJ2-1 and V is TRBV11-2, with 11 bases matching TRBD2. Unmatched junction bases numbered 13, after V lost 5 bases and J lost 7 bases. The CDR3 sequence is 17 residues long. Germline V gives CDR1 SGHAT, CDR2 FQNNGV.

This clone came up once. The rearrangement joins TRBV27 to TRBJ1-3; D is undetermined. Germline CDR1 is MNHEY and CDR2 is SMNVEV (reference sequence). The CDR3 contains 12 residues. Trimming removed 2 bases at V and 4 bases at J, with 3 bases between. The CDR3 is CASSLPGNTIYF. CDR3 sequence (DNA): TGTGCCAGCAGTTTACCCGGAAACACCATATATTTT.

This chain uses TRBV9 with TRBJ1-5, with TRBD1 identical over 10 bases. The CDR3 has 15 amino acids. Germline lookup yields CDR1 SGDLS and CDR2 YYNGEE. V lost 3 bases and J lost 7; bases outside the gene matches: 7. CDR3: CASSGTGTGVQPQHF. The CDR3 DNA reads TGTGCCAGCAGCGGAACCGGGACAGGGGTCCAGCCCCAGCATTTT.

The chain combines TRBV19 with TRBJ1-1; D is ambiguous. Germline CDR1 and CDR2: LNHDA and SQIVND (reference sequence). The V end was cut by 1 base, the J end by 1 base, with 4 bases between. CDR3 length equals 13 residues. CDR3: CASSIGENTEAFF. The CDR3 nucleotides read TGTGCCAGTAGTATAGGGGAGAACACTGAAGCTTTCTTT.

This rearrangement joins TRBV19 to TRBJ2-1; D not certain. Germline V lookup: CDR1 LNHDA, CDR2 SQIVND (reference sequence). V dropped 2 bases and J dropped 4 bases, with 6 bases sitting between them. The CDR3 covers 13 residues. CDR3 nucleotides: TGTGCCAGTAGTATACAGATTTACAATGAGCAGTTCTTC. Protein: CASSIQIYNEQFF.

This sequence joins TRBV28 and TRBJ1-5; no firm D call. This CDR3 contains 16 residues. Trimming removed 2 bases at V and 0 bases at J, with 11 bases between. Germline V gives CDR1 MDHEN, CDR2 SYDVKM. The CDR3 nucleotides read TGTGCCAGCAGTTTAGCGGGTCCGTCTAGCAATCAGCCCCAGCATTTT. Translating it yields CASSLAGPSSNQPQHF.

The CDR3 spells CASSIWGESNQPQHF. CDR3 nucleotide sequence: TGTGCCAGTAGTATATGGGGTGAGAGCAATCAGCCCCAGCATTTT. This chain joins TRBV19 and TRBJ1-5, with unresolved D. Germline loops: CDR1 LNHDA, CDR2 SQIVND (reference sequence). This CDR3 is 15 amino acids long. V was clipped by 2 bases and J by 1 base, with 9 bases between them. Drawing the rest from reference TRBV19 and TRBJ1-5, the complete variable domain is DGGITQSPKYLFRKEGQNVTLSCEQNLNHDAMYWYRQDPGQGLRLIYYSQIVNDFQKGDIAEGYSVSREKKESFPLTVTSAQKNPTAFYLCASSIWGESNQPQHFGDGTRLSIL.

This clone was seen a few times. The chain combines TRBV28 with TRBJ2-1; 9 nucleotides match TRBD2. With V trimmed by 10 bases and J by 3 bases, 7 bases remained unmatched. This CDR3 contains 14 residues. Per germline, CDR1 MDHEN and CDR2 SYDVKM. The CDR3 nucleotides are TGTGCCACCCGTAGCGGGAGAGGCTACAATGAGCAGTTCTTC. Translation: CATRSGRGYNEQFF.

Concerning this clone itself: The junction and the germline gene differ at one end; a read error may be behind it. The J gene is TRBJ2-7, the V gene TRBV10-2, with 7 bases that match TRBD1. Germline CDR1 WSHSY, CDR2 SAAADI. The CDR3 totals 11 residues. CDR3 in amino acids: CACRQGYEQYF. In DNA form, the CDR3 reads TGCGCCTGCAGACAGGGCTACGAGCAGTACTTC.

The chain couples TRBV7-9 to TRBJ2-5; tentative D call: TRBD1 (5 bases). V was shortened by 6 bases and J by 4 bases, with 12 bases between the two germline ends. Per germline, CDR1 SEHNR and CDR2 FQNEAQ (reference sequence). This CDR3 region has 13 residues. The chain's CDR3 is CASRGRRGETQYF. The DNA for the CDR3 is TGTGCCAGCAGGGGGCGGCGCGGAGAGACCCAGTACTTC.

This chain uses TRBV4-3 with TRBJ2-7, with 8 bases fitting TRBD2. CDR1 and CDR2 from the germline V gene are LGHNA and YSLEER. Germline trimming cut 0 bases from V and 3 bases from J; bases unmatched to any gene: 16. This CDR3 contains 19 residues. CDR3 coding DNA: TGCGCCAGCAGCCAAGATAGGATCGGGTCTCTAGCGGGCCTCTACGAGCAGTACTTC. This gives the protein CASSQDRIGSLAGLYEQYF.

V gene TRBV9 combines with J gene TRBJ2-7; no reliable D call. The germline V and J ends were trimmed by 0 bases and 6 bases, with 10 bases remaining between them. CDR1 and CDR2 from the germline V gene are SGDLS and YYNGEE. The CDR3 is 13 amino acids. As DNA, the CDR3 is TGTGCCAGCAGCGTAGAGGTCTCGGGCGAGCAGTACTTC. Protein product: CASSVEVSGEQYF. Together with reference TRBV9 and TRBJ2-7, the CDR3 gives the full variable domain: DSGVTQTPKHLITATGQRVTLRCSPRSGDLSVYWYQQSLDQGLQFLIQYYNGEERAKGNILERFSAQQFPDLHSELNLSSLELGDSALYFCASSVEVSGEQYFGPGTRLTVT.

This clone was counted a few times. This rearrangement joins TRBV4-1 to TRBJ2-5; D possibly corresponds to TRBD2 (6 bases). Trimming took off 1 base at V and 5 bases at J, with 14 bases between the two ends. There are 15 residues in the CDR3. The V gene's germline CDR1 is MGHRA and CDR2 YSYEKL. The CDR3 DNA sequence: TGCGCCAGCAGCCAAGGCAGGAGCGGGTTCGAGACCCAGTACTTC. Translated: CASSQGRSGFETQYF.

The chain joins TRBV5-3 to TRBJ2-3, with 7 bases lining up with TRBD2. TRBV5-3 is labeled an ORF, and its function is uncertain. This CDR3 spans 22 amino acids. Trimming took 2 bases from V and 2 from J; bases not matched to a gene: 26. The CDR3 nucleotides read TGTGCCAGAAGCTTTGCGAGGACTCGGGCGGGGAGGGCTGAGATGGACACAGATACGCAGTATTTT. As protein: CARSFARTRAGRAEMDTDTQYF.

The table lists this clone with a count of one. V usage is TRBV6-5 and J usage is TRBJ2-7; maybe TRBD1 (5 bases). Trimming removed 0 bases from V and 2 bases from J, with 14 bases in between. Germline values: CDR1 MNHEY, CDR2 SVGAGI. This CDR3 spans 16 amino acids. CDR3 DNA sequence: TGTGCCAGCAGTTACTCGATGGGCAGGGCAACCTACGAGCAGTACTTC. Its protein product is CASSYSMGRATYEQYF.

This chain's CDR3 is CASSFRGGEFAYTF. In DNA, the CDR3 is TGTGCCAGCAGCTTCCGAGGGGGGGAGTTTGCCTACACCTTC. The chain carries TRBV28 and TRBJ1-2; weak D call: TRBD1 (6 bases). V shed 6 bases and J shed 10 bases, with 21 bases lying between them. This CDR3 is 14 amino acids long. The V gene's germline CDR1 is MDHEN and CDR2 SYDVKM.

The CDR3 DNA is TGTGCCAGCAGTTACTTAGGGTTTGCCTACGAGCAGTACTTC. It specifies CASSYLGFAYEQYF. The chain links TRBV6-5 to TRBJ2-7; D remains ambiguous. The CDR3 has 14 amino acids. In germline, CDR1 is MNHEY, CDR2 SVGAGI. V lost 1 base and J 2 bases, leaving 9 bases between the germline ends.

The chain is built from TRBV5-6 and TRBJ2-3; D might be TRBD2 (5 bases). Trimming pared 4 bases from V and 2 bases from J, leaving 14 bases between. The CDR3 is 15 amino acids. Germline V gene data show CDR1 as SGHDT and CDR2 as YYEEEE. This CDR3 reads CASSADLAATDTQYF. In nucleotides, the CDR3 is TGTGCCAGCAGCGCGGACTTGGCGGCCACAGATACGCAGTATTTT.